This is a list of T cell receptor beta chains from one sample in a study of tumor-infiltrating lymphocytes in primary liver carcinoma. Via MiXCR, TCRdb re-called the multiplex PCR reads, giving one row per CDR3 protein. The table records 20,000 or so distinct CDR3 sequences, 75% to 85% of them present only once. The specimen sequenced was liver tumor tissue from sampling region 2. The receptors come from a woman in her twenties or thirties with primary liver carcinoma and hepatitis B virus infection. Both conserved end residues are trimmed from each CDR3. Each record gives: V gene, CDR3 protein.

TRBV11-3 SSSFLADISYYEQF
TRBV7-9 GSSLLLTGVTDTQY
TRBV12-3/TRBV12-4 ASSLSGGCTEAF
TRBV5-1 ASSLGGTSGTNEQL
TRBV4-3 ASSRAVTGGHISYEEY
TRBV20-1 SARRGQETQY
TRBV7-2 ASSFLGLAGEWGTQY
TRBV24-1 AARGEDSTYKEQF
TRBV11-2 ARSLDGMADRGYT
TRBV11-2 ASSLLTSAAETQY
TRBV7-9 ASGLGNGQY
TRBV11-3 ASSLRRTSGRAGKGGQLV